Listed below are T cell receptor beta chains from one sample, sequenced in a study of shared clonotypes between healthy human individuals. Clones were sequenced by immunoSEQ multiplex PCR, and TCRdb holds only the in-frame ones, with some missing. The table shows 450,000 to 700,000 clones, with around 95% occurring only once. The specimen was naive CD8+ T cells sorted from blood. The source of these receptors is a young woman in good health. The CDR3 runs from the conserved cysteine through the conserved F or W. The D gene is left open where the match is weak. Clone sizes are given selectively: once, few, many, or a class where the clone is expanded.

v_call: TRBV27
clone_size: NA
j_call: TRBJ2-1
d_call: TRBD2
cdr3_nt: TGTGCCAGCAGTCCCCTAGCGGGAGGAGGGTACAATGAGCAGTTCTTC
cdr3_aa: CASSPLAGGGYNEQFF

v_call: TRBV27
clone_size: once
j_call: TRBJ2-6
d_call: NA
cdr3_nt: TGTGCCAGCAGTTTCTACTCTGGGGCCAACGTCCTGACTTTC
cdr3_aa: CASSFYSGANVLTF

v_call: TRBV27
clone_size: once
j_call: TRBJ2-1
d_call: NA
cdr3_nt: TGTGCCAGCAGTTTCGGGGATACCTACAATGAGCAGTTCTTC
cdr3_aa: CASSFGDTYNEQFF

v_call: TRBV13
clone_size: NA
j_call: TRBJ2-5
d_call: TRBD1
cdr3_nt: TGTGCCAGCAGCTTGAGACAGGGGCGCCAAGAGACCCAGTACTTC
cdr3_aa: CASSLRQGRQETQYF

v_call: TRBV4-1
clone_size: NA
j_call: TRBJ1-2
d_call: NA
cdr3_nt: TGCGCCAGCAGCCGGGGACTCCCTTTGGCTTCGTTTGGCTACACCTTC
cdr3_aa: CASSRGLPLASFGYTF

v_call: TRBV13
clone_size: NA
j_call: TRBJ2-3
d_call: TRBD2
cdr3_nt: TGTGCCAGCAGCCCAAGGACTAGCGGGAGGATCTTTGGGCAGTATTTT
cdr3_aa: CASSPRTSGRIFGQYF

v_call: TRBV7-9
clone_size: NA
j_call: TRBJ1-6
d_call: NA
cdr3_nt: TGTGCCACCGTAACCGCCCGTAATTCACCCCTCCACTTT
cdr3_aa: CATVTARNSPLHF

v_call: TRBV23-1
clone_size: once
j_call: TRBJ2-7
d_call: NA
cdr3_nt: TGCGCCAGCAGTCACTCCGGGTTGAAAGGCCACGAGCAGTACTTC
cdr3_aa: CASSHSGLKGHEQYF

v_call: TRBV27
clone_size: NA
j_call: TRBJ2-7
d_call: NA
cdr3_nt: TGTGCCAGCAGCCTACTTCATCCTCTGTCGGAGCAGTACTTC
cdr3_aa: CASSLLHPLSEQYF

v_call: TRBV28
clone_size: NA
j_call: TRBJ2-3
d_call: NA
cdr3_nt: TGTGCCAGCAGTTTATACGGGACTAGCACAGATACGCAGTATTTT
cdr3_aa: CASSLYGTSTDTQYF

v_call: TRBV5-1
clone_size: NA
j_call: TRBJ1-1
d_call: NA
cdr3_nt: TGCGCCAGCAGCCTATTGCAGGTCCCGAACACTGAAGCTTTCTTT
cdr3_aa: CASSLLQVPNTEAFF

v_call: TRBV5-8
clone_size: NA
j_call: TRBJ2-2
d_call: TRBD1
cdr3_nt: TGTGCCAGCAGCTTTCAGGGGGCCGGGGAGCTGTTTTTT
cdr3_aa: CASSFQGAGELFF

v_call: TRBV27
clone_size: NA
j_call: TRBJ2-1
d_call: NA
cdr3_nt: TGTGCCAGCAGTTTTGGGGCCGAGCAGTTCTTC
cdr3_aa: CASSFGAEQFF

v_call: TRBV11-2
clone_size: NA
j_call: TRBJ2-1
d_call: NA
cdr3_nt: TGTGCCAGCAGCCCCCCCAACAATGAGCAGTTCTTC
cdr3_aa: CASSPPNNEQFF

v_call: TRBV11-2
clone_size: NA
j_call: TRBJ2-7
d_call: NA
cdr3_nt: TGTGCCAGCAGCCGAAGCACCGACGAGCAGTACTTC
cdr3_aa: CASSRSTDEQYF

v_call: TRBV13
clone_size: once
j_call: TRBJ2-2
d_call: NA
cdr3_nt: TGTGCCAGCAGCGAGGGTGCATGGGGGAACACCGGGGAGCTGTTTTTT
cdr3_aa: CASSEGAWGNTGELFF

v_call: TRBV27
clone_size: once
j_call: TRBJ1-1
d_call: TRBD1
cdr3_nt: TGTGCCAGCAGTTCAGACGAGGGGGCAGCTGAAGCTTTCTTT
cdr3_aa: CASSSDEGAAEAFF

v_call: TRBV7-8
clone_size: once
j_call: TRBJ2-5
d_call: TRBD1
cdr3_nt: TGTGCCAGCAGCATAACAGGGGCCTTAAAATCGGGTCAAGAGACCCAGTACTTC
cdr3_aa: CASSITGALKSGQETQYF

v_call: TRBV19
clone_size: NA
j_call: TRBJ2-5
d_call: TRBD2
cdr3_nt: TGTGCCAGTAGTATGAGGGACTACCACCAAGAGACCCAGTACTTC
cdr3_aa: CASSMRDYHQETQYF

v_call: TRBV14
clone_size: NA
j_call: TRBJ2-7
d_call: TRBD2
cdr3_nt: TGTGCCAGCAGCCGACCCCCGGGGGGACGATACGACTACGAGCAGTACTTC
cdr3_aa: CASSRPPGGRYDYEQYF

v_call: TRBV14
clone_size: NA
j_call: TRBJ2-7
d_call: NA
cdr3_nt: TGTGCCAGCAGCCAGGGGTGGGGCTACGAGCAGTACTTC
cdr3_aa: CASSQGWGYEQYF

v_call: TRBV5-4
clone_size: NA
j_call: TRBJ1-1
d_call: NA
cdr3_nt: TGTGCCAGCAGCTTTCAGGGAGGTGGCACTGAAGCTTTCTTT
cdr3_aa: CASSFQGGGTEAFF

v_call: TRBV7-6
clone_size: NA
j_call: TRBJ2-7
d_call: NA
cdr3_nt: TGTGCCAGCAGCTTAGAGGCAGGGGGACTTCCCTACGAGCAGTACTTC
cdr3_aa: CASSLEAGGLPYEQYF